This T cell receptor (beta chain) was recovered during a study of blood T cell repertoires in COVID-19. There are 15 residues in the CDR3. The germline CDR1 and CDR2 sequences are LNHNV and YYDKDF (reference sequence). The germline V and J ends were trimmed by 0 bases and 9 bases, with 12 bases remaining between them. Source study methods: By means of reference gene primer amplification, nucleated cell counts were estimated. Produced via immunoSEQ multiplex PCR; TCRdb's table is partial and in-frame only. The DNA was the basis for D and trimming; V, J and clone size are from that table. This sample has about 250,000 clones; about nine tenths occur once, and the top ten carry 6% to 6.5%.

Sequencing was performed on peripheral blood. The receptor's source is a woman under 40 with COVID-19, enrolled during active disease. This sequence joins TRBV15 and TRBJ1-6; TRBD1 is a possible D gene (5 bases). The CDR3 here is CATSREGRGISPLHF. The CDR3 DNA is TGTGCCACCAGCAGAGAGGGACGGGGGATTTCACCCCTCCACTTT.